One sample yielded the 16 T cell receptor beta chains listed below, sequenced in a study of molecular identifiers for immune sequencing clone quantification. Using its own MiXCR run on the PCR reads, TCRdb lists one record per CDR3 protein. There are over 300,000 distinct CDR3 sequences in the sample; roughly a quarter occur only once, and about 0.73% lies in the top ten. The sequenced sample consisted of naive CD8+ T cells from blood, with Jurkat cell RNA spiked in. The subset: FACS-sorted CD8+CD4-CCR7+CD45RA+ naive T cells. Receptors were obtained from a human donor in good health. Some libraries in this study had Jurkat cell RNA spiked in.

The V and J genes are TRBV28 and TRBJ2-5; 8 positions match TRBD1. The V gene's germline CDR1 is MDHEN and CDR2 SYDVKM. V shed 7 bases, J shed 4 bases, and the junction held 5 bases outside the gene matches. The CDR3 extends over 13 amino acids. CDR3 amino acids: CASNRRGRETQYF. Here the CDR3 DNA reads TGTGCCAGCAACCGCAGGGGGCGAGAGACCCAGTACTTC.

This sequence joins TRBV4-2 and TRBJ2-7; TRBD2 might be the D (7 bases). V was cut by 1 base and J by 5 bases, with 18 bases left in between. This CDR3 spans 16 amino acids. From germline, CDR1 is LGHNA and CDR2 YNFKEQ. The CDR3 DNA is TGTGCCAGCAGCCAAGTGGGGGCGGGAGTGCGCAACGAGCAGTACTTC. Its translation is CASSQVGAGVRNEQYF.

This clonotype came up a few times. The CDR3 spells CASSFSSGGLHEQYF. The CDR3, as DNA: TGTGCCAGCAGTTTTTCTAGCGGGGGGCTGCACGAGCAGTACTTC. V is TRBV2 and J is TRBJ2-7; 11 bases fit TRBD2. Germline V gene data show CDR1 as SNHLY and CDR2 as FYNNEI. This CDR3 has 15 residues. V shed 5 bases and J 5 bases; nucleotides not matched to a gene: 8.

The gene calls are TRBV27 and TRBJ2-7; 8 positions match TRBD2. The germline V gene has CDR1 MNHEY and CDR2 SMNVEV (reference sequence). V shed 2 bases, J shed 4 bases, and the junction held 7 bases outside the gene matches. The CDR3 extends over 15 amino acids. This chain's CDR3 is CASSLLGGGYYEQYF. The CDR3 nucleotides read TGTGCCAGCAGTTTACTCGGGGGGGGGTATTACGAGCAGTACTTC.

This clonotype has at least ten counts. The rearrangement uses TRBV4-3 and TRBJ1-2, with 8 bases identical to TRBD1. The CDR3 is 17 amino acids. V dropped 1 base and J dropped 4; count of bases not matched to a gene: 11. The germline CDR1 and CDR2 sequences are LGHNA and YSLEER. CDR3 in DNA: TGCGCCAGCAGCCAAGTTACAGGGGGGCCCCCGCGCTATGGCTACACCTTC. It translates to CASSQVTGGPPRYGYTF.

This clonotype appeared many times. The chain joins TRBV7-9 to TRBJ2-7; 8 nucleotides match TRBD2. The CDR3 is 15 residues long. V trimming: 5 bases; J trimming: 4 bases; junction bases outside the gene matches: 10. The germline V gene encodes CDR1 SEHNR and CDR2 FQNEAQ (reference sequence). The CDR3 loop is CASSPGPAGAYEQYF. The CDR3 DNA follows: TGTGCCAGCAGCCCCGGCCCAGCGGGAGCTTACGAGCAGTACTTC.

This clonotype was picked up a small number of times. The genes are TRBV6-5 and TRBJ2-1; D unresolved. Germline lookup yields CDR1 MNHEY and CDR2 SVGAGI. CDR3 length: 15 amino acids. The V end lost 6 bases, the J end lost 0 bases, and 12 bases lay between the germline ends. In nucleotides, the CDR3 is TGTGCCAGCAGCGGATCTTCCGACTCCTACAATGAGCAGTTCTTC. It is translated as CASSGSSDSYNEQFF.

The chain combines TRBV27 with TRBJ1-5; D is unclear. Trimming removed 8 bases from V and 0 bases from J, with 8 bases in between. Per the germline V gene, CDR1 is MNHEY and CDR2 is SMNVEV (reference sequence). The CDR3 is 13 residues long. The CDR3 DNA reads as TGTGCCAGCGGAACTTTTAGCAATCAGCCCCAGCATTTT. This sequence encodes CASGTFSNQPQHF.

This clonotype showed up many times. This chain's CDR3 is CASSLGGGPAGTQYF. In nucleotides, the CDR3 is TGTGCCAGCAGTTTAGGGGGGGGCCCGGCTGGGACCCAGTACTTC. The chain links TRBV12-3 or TRBV12-4 to TRBJ2-5; weak D call: TRBD2 (7 bases). This CDR3 contains 15 residues. Trimming left V 1 base short and J 7 bases short, with 16 bases between.

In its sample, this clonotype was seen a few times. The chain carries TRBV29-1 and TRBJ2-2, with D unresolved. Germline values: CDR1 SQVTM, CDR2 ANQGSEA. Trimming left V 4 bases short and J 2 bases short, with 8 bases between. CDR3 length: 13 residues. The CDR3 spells CSVGSANTGELFF. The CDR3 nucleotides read TGCAGCGTTGGGTCAGCCAACACCGGGGAGCTGTTTTTT.

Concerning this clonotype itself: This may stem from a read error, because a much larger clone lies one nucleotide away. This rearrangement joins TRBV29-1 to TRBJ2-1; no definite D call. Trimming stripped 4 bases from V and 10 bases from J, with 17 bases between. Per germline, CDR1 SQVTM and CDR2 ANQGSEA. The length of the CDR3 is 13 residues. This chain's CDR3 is CSVVPPGFPEQFF. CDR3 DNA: TGCAGCGTTGTACCTCCCGGCTTCCCCGAGCAGTTCTTC.

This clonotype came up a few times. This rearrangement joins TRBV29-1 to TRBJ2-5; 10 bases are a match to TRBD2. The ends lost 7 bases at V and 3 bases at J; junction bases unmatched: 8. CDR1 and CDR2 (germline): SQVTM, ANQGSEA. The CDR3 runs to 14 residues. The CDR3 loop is CSAEGLAKEETQYF. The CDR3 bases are TGCAGCGCGGAGGGACTAGCGAAAGAAGAGACCCAGTACTTC.

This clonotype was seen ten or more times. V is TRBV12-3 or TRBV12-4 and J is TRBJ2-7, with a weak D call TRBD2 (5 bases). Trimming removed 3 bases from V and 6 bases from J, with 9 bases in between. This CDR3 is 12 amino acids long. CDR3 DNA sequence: TGTGCCAGCAGTTTGGCCGGGATCGAGCAGTACTTC. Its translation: CASSLAGIEQYF.

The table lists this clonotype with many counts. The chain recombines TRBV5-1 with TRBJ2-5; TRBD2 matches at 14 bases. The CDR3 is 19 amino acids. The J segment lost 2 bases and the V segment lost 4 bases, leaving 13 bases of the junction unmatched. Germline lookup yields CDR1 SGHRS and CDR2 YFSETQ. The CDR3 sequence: CASSIRSGTSGGAQETQYF. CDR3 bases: TGCGCCAGCAGCATACGATCTGGGACTAGCGGGGGAGCTCAAGAGACCCAGTACTTC.

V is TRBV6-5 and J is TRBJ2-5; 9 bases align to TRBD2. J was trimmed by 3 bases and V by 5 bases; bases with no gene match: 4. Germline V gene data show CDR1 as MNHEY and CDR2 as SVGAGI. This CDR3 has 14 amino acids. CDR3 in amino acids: CASSQRLAEETQYF. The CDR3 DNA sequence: TGTGCCAGCAGTCAAAGACTAGCGGAAGAGACCCAGTACTTC.

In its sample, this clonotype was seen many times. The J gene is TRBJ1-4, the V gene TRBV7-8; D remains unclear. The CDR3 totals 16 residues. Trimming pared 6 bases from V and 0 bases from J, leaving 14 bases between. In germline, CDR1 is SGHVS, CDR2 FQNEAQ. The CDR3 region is CASSQTTVATNEKLFF. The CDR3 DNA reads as TGTGCCAGCAGTCAAACGACGGTTGCAACTAATGAAAAACTGTTTTTT. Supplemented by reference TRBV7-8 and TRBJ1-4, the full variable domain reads GAGVSQSPRYKVAKRGQDVALRCDPISGHVSLFWYQQALGQGPEFLTYFQNEAQLDKSGLPSDRFFAERPEGSVSTLKIQRTQQEDSAVYLCASSQTTVATNEKLFFGSGTQLSVL.